This passage covers 16 T cell receptor beta chains from one sample sequenced in a study of blood T cell repertoires in COVID-19. Clones were read by immunoSEQ multiplex PCR, and TCRdb kept only the in-frame ones, dropping some. Among just over 300,000 clones, over 75% were seen once, and the ten largest hold less than 4.5%. The sequencing input was PBMCs or T cells enriched from blood (not recorded which). The receptors shown here come from a man in his thirties or forties who had recovered from COVID-19.

V gene TRBV11-2 combines with J gene TRBJ2-5, with no clear D. This CDR3 region has 12 residues. Germline-derived CDR1 and CDR2 are SGHAT and FQNNGV. Trimming left V 7 bases short and J 0 bases short, with 6 bases between. Written as DNA, the CDR3 is TGTGCCAGCACCCTTAACCAAGAGACCCAGTACTTC. Translating it yields CASTLNQETQYF. The entire variable domain, with the rest obtained from reference TRBV11-2 and TRBJ2-5, is as follows: EAGVAQSPRYKIIEKRQSVAFWCNPISGHATLYWYQQILGQGPKLLIQFQNNGVVDDSQLPKDRFSAERLKGVDSTLKIQPAKLEDSAVYLCASTLNQETQYFGPGTRLLVL.

The gene calls are TRBV12-3 or TRBV12-4 and TRBJ2-1; possible D gene TRBD2, 6 bases. CDR3 length equals 13 residues. V was clipped by 9 bases and J by 8 bases, with 17 bases between them. Here the CDR3 reads CASSGVYSHEQFF. The CDR3 region has the DNA TGTGCCAGTTCGGGAGTATATTCCCATGAGCAGTTCTTC.

The J gene is TRBJ2-3, the V gene TRBV10-3; 13 nucleotides match TRBD2. The CDR3 length is 17 residues. V dropped 6 bases and J dropped 1; count of bases not matched to a gene: 7. CDR1 is ENHRY and CDR2 is SYGVKD in the germline V gene. CDR3: CAIRSGLAGERTDTQYF. The CDR3 bases are TGTGCCATCAGATCTGGACTAGCGGGAGAACGCACAGATACGCAGTATTTT.

This sequence joins TRBV25-1 and TRBJ1-1; TRBD1 is a possible D gene (6 bases). The CDR3 runs to 13 residues. CDR1 is MGHDK and CDR2 is SYGVNS in the germline V gene. V gave up 5 bases and J gave up 1 base, with 8 bases separating them. The CDR3 DNA is TGTGCCAGCAGTTGGACAGAGAACACTGAAGCTTTCTTT. Its translation: CASSWTENTEAFF.

The V gene is TRBV19, the J gene TRBJ1-2; the match to TRBD1 covers 7 bases. Germline trimming cut 6 bases from V and 3 bases from J; bases unmatched to any gene: 4. Germline loops: CDR1 LNHDA, CDR2 SQIVND (reference sequence). The CDR3 extends over 13 amino acids. The CDR3: CASSQTGDYGYTF. CDR3 coding DNA: TGTGCCAGTAGCCAAACAGGGGACTATGGCTACACCTTC.

The chain couples TRBV13 to TRBJ2-3; D possibly corresponds to TRBD2 (6 bases). The CDR3 length is 16 residues. The ends were cut back, 0 bases at V and 0 bases at J, with 10 bases in the middle. Looked up from germline, CDR1 is PRHDT and CDR2 is FYEKMQ (reference sequence). The CDR3 region is CASSLGGGISTDTQYF. Here the CDR3 DNA reads TGTGCCAGCAGCTTAGGAGGAGGGATAAGCACAGATACGCAGTATTTT.

This clone was detected only a few times. The sample carries other DNA sequences with the same CDR3. The chain couples TRBV5-1 to TRBJ2-4; 11 nucleotides agree with TRBD1. CDR1 and CDR2 from the germline V gene are SGHRS and YFSETQ. This CDR3 contains 15 residues. V lost 3 bases to trimming and J lost 3 bases; unmatched junction nucleotides: 2. CDR3 sequence (DNA): TGCGCCAGCAGCTGGGGACAGGGGGACAAAAACATTCAGTACTTC. Its protein product is CASSWGQGDKNIQYF.

This rearrangement joins TRBV6-6 to TRBJ2-5; D ambiguous. The ends were cut back, 6 bases at V and 4 bases at J, with 15 bases in the middle. Germline V gene lookup returns CDR1 MNHNY and CDR2 SVGAGI (reference sequence). The CDR3 length is 14 residues. The chain's CDR3 is CASSTQLARETQYF. CDR3 nucleotides: TGTGCCAGCAGCACCCAATTGGCCAGAGAGACCCAGTACTTC.

This chain links TRBV6-5 with TRBJ2-7; 10 positions agree with TRBD1. Germline V gives CDR1 MNHEY, CDR2 SVGAGI. V gave up 6 bases and J gave up 4 bases; unmatched junction bases: 9. The CDR3 is 15 amino acids. The CDR3 DNA reads TGTGCCAGCAGACCGGACAGGGGGACGTCGTACGAGCAGTACTTC. This encodes CASRPDRGTSYEQYF.

V usage is TRBV18 and J usage is TRBJ1-2; D not resolved. The germline V and J ends were trimmed by 6 bases and 4 bases, with 9 bases remaining between them. The CDR3 length is 12 residues. CDR1 is KGHSH, CDR2 LQKENI, per germline. Here the CDR3 DNA reads TGTGCCAGCTCGCCAGAGGTCTATGGCTACACCTTC. Translating gives CASSPEVYGYTF.

The V call is TRBV7-9, the J call TRBJ2-5; D is unclear. Germline values: CDR1 SEHNR, CDR2 FQNEAQ (reference sequence). Trimming took 5 bases from V and 5 from J, leaving 12 bases between them. CDR3 length: 13 residues. CDR3 region: CASSPTAAETQYF. CDR3 sequence (DNA): TGTGCCAGCAGCCCTACTGCGGCGGAGACCCAGTACTTC. The full variable domain, completed using reference TRBV7-9 and TRBJ2-5, is DTGVSQNPRHKITKRGQNVTFRCDPISEHNRLYWYRQTLGQGPEFLTYFQNEAQLEKSRLLSDRFSAERPKGSFSTLEIQRTEQGDSAMYLCASSPTAAETQYFGPGTRLLVL.

The chain uses TRBV7-9 and TRBJ2-2, with D maybe TRBD2 (5 bases). CDR1 SEHNR and CDR2 FQNEAQ come from the germline V gene (reference sequence). The V end lost 2 bases, the J end lost 4 bases, and 5 bases lay between the germline ends. The CDR3 sequence is 13 residues long. CDR3: CASSLSGTGELFF. The CDR3 DNA reads TGTGCCAGCAGCTTAAGCGGCACCGGGGAGCTGTTTTTT.

The chain employs TRBV7-2 and TRBJ2-4; 8 bases are a match to TRBD1. Germline CDR1 is SGHTA and CDR2 is FQGNSA. CDR3 length equals 14 residues. The V gene end was trimmed by 1 base and the J gene end by 6 bases; junction bases not matched to a gene: 2. This chain's CDR3 is CASSLGTGGNIQYF. In DNA, the CDR3 is TGTGCCAGCAGCTTAGGCACAGGGGGAAACATTCAGTACTTC.

The gene calls are TRBV5-6 and TRBJ2-3; 7 bases are shared with TRBD1. CDR1 SGHDT and CDR2 YYEEEE come from the germline V gene. This CDR3 region has 18 residues. V lost 1 base to trimming and J lost 2 bases; unmatched junction nucleotides: 13. For the CDR3, the DNA is TGTGCCAGCAGCTTGCTTCTGCCGCGGCAGGGGGACACAGATACGCAGTATTTT. Translating gives CASSLLLPRQGDTDTQYF.

This sequence joins TRBV28 and TRBJ1-3; the D is unclear. The CDR3 loop spans 13 amino acids. V dropped 5 bases and J dropped 3 bases, with 8 bases sitting between them. The germline CDR1 and CDR2 sequences are MDHEN and SYDVKM. In DNA, the CDR3 is TGTGCCAGCAGTCCCCGAGATGGAAACACCATATATTTT. Translation: CASSPRDGNTIYF.

The chain carries TRBV24-1 and TRBJ2-1; TRBD2 matches at 10 bases. From germline, CDR1 is KGHDR and CDR2 SFDVKD. This CDR3 is 16 amino acids long. V was pared by 0 bases and J by 8 bases, with 6 bases of the junction left unmatched. This CDR3 reads CATSDLQREGVDEQFF. CDR3 DNA: TGTGCCACCAGTGATTTGCAGCGGGAGGGGGTGGATGAGCAGTTCTTC.